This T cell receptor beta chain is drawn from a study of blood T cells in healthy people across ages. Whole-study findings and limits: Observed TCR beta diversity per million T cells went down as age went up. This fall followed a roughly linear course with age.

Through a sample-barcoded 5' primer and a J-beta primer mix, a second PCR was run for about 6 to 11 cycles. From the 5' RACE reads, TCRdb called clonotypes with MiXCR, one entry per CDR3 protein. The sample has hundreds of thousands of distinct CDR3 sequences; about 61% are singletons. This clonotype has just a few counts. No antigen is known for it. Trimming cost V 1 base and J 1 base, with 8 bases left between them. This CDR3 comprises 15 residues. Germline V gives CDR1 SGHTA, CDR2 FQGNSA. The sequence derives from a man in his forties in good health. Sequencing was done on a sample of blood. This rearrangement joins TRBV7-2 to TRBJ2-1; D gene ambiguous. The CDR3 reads CASSLGRYSYNEQFF. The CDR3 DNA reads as TGTGCCAGCAGCTTAGGACGGTATTCCTACAATGAGCAGTTCTTC.